These T cell receptor beta chains were read from a single sample in a study of cytomegalovirus exposure and HLA in healthy donors. TCRdb's copy holds only in-frame clones and misses some; the assay was immunoSEQ multiplex PCR. The profile shows approximately 220,000 clones, roughly 80% of them singletons. The specimen was PBMCs. Receptors were obtained from a man in his thirties or forties in good health and CMV-seronegative. The CDR3 runs from the conserved cysteine through the conserved F or W. The D gene is left open where the match is weak. Expanded clones are given a class, and other clones once, few, many or no size at all.

d_call | clone_size | j_call | v_call | cdr3_aa | cdr3_nt
NA | once | TRBJ1-2 | TRBV7-2 | CASSLVIGVYGYTF | TGTGCCAGCAGCTTAGTCATCGGGGTTTATGGCTACACCTTC
TRBD1 | NA | TRBJ1-4 | TRBV6-5 | CASSPQGDFGKLFF | TGTGCCAGCAGCCCGCAGGGGGACTTTGGAAAACTGTTTTTT
NA | NA | TRBJ2-1 | TRBV6-6 | CASRVSTGRNEQFF | TGTGCCAGCAGGGTATCGACTGGCCGCAATGAGCAGTTCTTC
NA | NA | TRBJ2-7 | TRBV6-5 | CASSYAAEGVYEQYF | TGTGCCAGCAGTTACGCGGCAGAAGGGGTCTACGAGCAGTACTTC
TRBD2 | once | TRBJ2-3 | TRBV28 | CASSTGLAGSTDTQYF | TGTGCCAGCAGCACGGGACTAGCAGGAAGCACAGATACGCAGTATTTT
TRBD1 | NA | TRBJ1-6 | TRBV5-5 | CASSATGTGGSPLHF | TGTGCCAGCAGCGCAACCGGGACAGGGGGTTCACCCCTCCACTTT
NA | NA | TRBJ2-7 | TRBV27 | CASKGDTLYEQYF | TGTGCCAGCAAGGGGGACACTCTCTACGAGCAGTACTTC
TRBD1 | NA | TRBJ2-1 | TRBV6-6 | CASSRDRYNEQFF | TGTGCCAGCAGCCGGGACAGATACAATGAGCAGTTCTTC
NA | NA | TRBJ2-7 | TRBV7-9 | CASSLFGGYEQYF | TGTGCCAGCAGCTTATTTGGAGGCTACGAGCAGTACTTC
NA | NA | TRBJ2-5 | TRBV2 | CASSGDPGETQYF | TGTGCCAGCAGTGGAGACCCCGGGGAGACCCAGTACTTC
TRBD1 | NA | TRBJ1-5 | TRBV28 | CASSDRGNQPQHF | TGTGCCAGCAGTGACAGGGGAAATCAGCCCCAGCATTTT
NA | once | TRBJ1-2 | TRBV27 | CASSSRATNYGYTF | TGTGCCAGCAGTTCCAGGGCCACTAACTATGGCTACACCTTC
NA | NA | TRBJ2-3 | TRBV27 | CASSSGVKQTQYF | TGTGCCAGCAGTTCGGGGGTGAAGCAAACGCAGTATTTT